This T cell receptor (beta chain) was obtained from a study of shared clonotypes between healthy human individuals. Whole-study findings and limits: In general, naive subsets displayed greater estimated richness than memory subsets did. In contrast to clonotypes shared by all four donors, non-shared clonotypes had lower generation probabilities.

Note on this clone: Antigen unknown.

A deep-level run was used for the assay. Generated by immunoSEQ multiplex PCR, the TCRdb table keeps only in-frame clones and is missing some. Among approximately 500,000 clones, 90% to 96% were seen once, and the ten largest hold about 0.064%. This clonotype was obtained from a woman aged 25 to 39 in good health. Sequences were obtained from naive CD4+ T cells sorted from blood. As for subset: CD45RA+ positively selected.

This chain's CDR3 is CASSESSGLASTDTQYF. Here the CDR3 DNA reads TGCGCCAGCAGTGAGTCGTCAGGGCTAGCGAGCACAGATACGCAGTATTTT. The rearrangement links TRBV10-2 to TRBJ2-3, with D possibly matching TRBD2 (6 bases). Trimming stripped 0 bases from V and 0 bases from J, with 13 bases between. The CDR3 is 17 residues long. Germline CDR1 reads WSHSY; CDR2 reads SAAADI.